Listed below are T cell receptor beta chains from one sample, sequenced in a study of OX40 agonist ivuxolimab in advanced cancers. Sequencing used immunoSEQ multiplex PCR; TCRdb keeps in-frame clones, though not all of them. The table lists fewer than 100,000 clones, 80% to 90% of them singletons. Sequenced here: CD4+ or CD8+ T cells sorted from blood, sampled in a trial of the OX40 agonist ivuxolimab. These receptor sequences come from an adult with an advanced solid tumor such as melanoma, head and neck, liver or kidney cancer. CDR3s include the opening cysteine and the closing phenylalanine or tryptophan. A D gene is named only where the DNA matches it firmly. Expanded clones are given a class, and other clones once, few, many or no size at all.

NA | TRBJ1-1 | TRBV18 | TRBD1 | CASSPDRGSTEAFF | TGTGCCAGCTCACCGGACAGGGGAAGCACTGAAGCTTTCTTT
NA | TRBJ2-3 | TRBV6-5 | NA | CASSSSYYTDTQYF | TGTGCCAGCAGCTCGAGCTATTACACAGATACGCAGTATTTT
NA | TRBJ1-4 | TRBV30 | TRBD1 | CAWSDGGQGIEKLFF | TGTGCCTGGAGTGACGGGGGACAGGGTATAGAAAAACTGTTTTTT
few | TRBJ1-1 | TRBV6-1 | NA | CASTRRLGNTEAFF | TGTGCCAGCACTCGGCGTTTGGGGAACACTGAAGCTTTCTTT
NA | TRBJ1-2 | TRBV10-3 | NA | CAIRKGREATNYGYTF | TGTGCCATCAGGAAGGGACGCGAAGCCACTAACTATGGCTACACCTTC
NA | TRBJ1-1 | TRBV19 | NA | CASSIRDGGTEAFF | TGTGCCAGTAGTATCCGGGACGGGGGCACTGAAGCTTTCTTT
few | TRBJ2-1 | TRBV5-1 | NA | CASSSVGADSYNEQFF | TGCGCCAGCAGTTCCGTGGGGGCCGACTCCTACAATGAGCAGTTCTTC
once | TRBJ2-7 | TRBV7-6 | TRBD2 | CASSSGTSYEQYF | TGTGCCAGCAGCTCCGGGACTAGCTACGAGCAGTACTTC
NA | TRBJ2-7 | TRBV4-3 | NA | CASSQDRSGNEQYF | TGCGCCAGCAGCCAAGATCGTTCCGGGAACGAGCAGTACTTC
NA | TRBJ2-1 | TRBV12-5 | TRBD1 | CASGAGTGNEQFF | TGTGCTAGTGGCGCCGGGACAGGCAATGAGCAGTTCTTC
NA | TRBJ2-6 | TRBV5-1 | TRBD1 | CASSAYRGLSTGANVLTF | TGCGCCAGCAGCGCCTACAGGGGGCTGAGCACTGGGGCCAACGTCCTGACTTTC
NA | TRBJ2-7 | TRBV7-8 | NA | CASSPLAGGQRYYEQYF | TGTGCCAGCAGCCCATTGGCCGGCGGACAGCGGTACTACGAGCAGTACTTC
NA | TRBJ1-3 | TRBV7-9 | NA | CASSLGGTLGNTIYF | TGTGCCAGCAGCTTAGGGGGGACACTTGGAAACACCATATATTTT
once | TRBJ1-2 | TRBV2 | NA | CASSDRADGYTF | TGTGCCAGCAGTGATAGGGCGGATGGCTACACCTTC
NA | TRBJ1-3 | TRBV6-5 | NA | CASSYSGLLGNTIYF | TGTGCCAGCAGTTACTCGGGGTTATTGGGAAACACCATATATTTT
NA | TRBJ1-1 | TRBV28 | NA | CASSLSQRTEAFF | TGTGCCAGCAGTTTATCCCAGAGGACTGAAGCTTTCTTT
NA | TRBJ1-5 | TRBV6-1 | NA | CASSELNQPQHF | TGTGCCAGCAGTGAACTGAATCAGCCCCAGCATTTT
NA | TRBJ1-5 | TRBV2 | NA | CASSVSNQPQHF | TGTGCCAGCAGTGTATCCAATCAGCCCCAGCATTTT
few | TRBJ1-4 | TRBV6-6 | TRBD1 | CASTMTGRGEKLFF | TGTGCCAGCACCATGACAGGGCGGGGTGAAAAACTGTTTTTT
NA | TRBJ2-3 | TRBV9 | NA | CASSVDARDTQYF | TGTGCCAGCAGCGTAGATGCAAGAGATACGCAGTATTTT
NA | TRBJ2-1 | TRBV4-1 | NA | CASSQGLDHSYNEQFF | TGCGCCAGCAGCCAAGGTCTAGACCACTCCTACAATGAGCAGTTCTTC
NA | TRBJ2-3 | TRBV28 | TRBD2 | CASSFGASGGRYSDTQYF | TGTGCCAGCAGTTTTGGTGCTAGCGGGGGGCGTTATTCGGATACGCAGTATTTT
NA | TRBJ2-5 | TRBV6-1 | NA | CASSPWRAMYETQYF | TGTGCCAGCAGCCCCTGGCGGGCGATGTACGAGACCCAGTACTTC
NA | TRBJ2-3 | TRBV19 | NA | CASFDLRTDTQYF | TGTGCCAGTTTCGACCTCCGCACAGATACGCAGTATTTT
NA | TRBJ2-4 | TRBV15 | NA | CATSRDEQKNIQYF | TGTGCCACCAGCAGAGATGAACAGAAAAACATTCAGTACTTC
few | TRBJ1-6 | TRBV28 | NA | CASSTTRREANSPLHF | TGTGCCAGCAGCACTACCAGAAGGGAGGCTAATTCACCCCTCCACTTT
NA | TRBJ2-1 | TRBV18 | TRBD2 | CASSPTSGAAYNEQFF | TGTGCCAGCTCACCGACTAGCGGGGCAGCGTACAATGAGCAGTTCTTC
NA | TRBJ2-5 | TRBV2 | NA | CASRWDNQETQYF | TGTGCCAGCCGGTGGGATAACCAAGAGACCCAGTACTTC
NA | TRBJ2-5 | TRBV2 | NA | CASREMVQETQYF | TGTGCCAGCAGAGAAATGGTGCAAGAGACCCAGTACTTC
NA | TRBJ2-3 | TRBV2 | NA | CASSEGREHTQYF | TGTGCCAGCAGTGAAGGCAGGGAGCATACGCAGTATTTT
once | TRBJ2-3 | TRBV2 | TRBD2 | CASRSLAGTDTQYF | TGTGCCAGCAGGTCTCTAGCGGGCACAGATACGCAGTATTTT
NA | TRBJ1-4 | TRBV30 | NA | CASKRGPTSEKLFF | TGTGCCTCCAAGCGGGGCCCCACAAGCGAAAAACTGTTTTTT
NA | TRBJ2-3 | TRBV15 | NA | CATSRPGRAIDTQYF | TGTGCCACCAGCAGACCGGGTAGGGCTATTGATACGCAGTATTTT
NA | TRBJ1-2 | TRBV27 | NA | CASHYRDGPGSDGYTF | TGTGCCAGCCATTATAGAGACGGGCCTGGGTCGGATGGCTACACCTTC
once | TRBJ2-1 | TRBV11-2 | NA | CASSLGRNEQFF | TGTGCCAGCAGCTTAGGCAGGAATGAGCAGTTCTTC
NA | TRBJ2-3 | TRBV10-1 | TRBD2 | CASSESLAGITDTQYF | TGCGCCAGCAGTGAGTCACTAGCGGGGATCACAGATACGCAGTATTTT
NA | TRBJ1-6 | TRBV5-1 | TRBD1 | CASSPGTGSSYNSPLHF | TGCGCCAGCAGCCCCGGGACAGGGAGCTCCTATAATTCACCCCTCCACTTT
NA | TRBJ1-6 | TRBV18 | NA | CASSPEGLTNSPLHF | TGTGCCAGCTCACCAGAAGGACTTACGAATTCACCCCTCCACTTT
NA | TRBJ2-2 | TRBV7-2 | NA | CASSFDSNTGELFF | TGTGCCAGCAGCTTTGACAGTAACACCGGGGAGCTGTTTTTT
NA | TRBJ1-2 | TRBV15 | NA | CATSLRDYTDGYTF | TGTGCCACCAGCCTCCGGGATTATACAGATGGCTACACCTTC
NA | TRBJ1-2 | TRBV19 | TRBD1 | CASSLGGVGTATYGYTF | TGTGCCAGTAGCCTCGGGGGAGTTGGGACAGCCACCTATGGCTACACCTTC
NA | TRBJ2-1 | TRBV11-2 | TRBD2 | CASSQGGLAGGRSVVEQFF | TGTGCCAGCAGCCAGGGCGGCCTAGCGGGGGGCCGGTCGGTTGTAGAGCAGTTCTTC
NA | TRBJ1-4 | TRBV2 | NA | CASSLGTPNEKLFF | TGTGCCAGCTCCCTTGGGACACCTAATGAAAAACTGTTTTTT
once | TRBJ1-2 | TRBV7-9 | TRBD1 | CASSRQGAASEGYTF | TGTGCCAGCAGCCGGCAGGGGGCGGCCTCCGAGGGCTACACCTTC